Shown below are 27 T cell receptor beta chains from a single sample sequenced in a study of regulatory T cells in long-lasting Graves disease. Relying on iRepertoire HTBI primers and Arm-PCR of CDR3 regions, the team built TCR beta libraries. From the multiplex PCR reads, TCRdb called clonotypes with MiXCR, one entry per CDR3 protein. The repertoire includes 400,000 to 550,000 distinct CDR3 sequences, about 15% of them detected once, and roughly a sixth sits in the top ten. Time point denoted: newly diagnosed GD, antithyroid drugs for less than 3 months. PBMCs were the source of the RNA used for TCR sequencing. The sample was also reused in another study, on T cells in Graves' hyperthyroidism and ophthalmopathy.

Here the sequenced sample was peripheral blood mononuclear cells (PBMCs), taken at new diagnosis, from a patient treated with antithyroid drugs. Every receptor here comes from a woman in her twenties or thirties with Graves disease.

The chain employs TRBV18 and TRBJ2-1; D not certain. Between the trimmed V and J ends, which lost 4 bases and 4 bases, there was a span of 11 bases. This CDR3 has 14 amino acids. CDR1 is KGHSH and CDR2 is LQKENI in the germline V gene. CDR3 protein: CASSLSADYNEQFF. The CDR3 region has the DNA TGTGCCAGCTCACTTTCGGCGGATTACAATGAGCAGTTCTTC.

In its sample, this clonotype was seen many times. The V and J genes are TRBV11-2 and TRBJ2-3; D remains ambiguous. V was pared by 5 bases and J by 0 bases, with 12 bases between. From germline, CDR1 is SGHAT and CDR2 FQNNGV. This CDR3 has 15 residues. CDR3 residues: CASSILFDSTDTQYF. The CDR3 DNA sequence: TGTGCCAGCAGCATACTATTTGACAGCACAGATACGCAGTATTTT.

This clonotype was found many times. This chain connects TRBV5-6 to TRBJ1-5; 8 nucleotides agree with TRBD1. The germline V gene has CDR1 SGHDT and CDR2 YYEEEE. The CDR3 runs to 13 residues. J lost 11 bases, V lost 5 bases, and 9 bases had no gene match. The CDR3 sequence is CASREQGEVAQHF. CDR3 DNA: TGTGCCAGCAGGGAACAGGGGGAGGTGGCCCAGCATTTT.

This clonotype has ten or more counts. This chain links TRBV6-1 with TRBJ1-2; a weak D match, TRBD1 (6 bases). CDR1 and CDR2 (germline): MNHNS, SASEGT. With 7 bases removed from V and 0 bases from J, the gap between germline ends came to 9 bases. This CDR3 is 13 amino acids long. CDR3 region: CASTDRTNYGYTF. As DNA, the CDR3 is TGTGCCAGCACCGACAGGACTAACTATGGCTACACCTTC.

Details on this clonotype: Given a much more abundant clone one base away, this may be a read error. The rearrangement links TRBV28 to TRBJ1-2, with 8 positions matching TRBD1. This CDR3 has 14 amino acids. CDR1 and CDR2 from the germline V gene are MDHEN and SYDVKM. The CDR3 spells CVSRPGQVVYGYTF. The CDR3 bases are TGTGTCAGCAGGCCGGGACAGGTGGTCTATGGCTACACCTTC.

This clonotype was detected ten times or more. The chain has TRBV2 and TRBJ2-1; TRBD2 is a possible D gene (6 bases). V shed 3 bases and J shed 0 bases, with 9 bases lying between them. CDR3 length: 15 residues. CDR1 and CDR2 from the germline V gene are SNHLY and FYNNEI. CDR3 sequence: CASSDGGNSYNEQFF. The CDR3 coding sequence is TGTGCCAGCAGTGACGGCGGGAACTCCTACAATGAGCAGTTCTTC. Full variable domain (missing parts from reference TRBV2 and TRBJ2-1): EPEVTQTPSHQVTQMGQEVILRCVPISNHLYFYWYRQILGQKVEFLVSFYNNEISEKSEIFDDQFSVERPDGSNFTLKIRSTKLEDSAMYFCASSDGGNSYNEQFFGPGTRLTVL.

DNA for the CDR3: TGTGCCAGCAGCCGGTCCCGAGAGGAGCAGTTCTTC. Protein: CASSRSREEQFF. This chain uses TRBV4-2 with TRBJ2-1, with unresolved D. Germline loops: CDR1 LGHNA, CDR2 YNFKEQ. The CDR3 is 12 amino acids. V was cut by 4 bases and J by 10 bases, with 11 bases left in between.

This clonotype was recorded many times. The chain is built from TRBV3-1 and TRBJ1-2, with 10 bases that match TRBD1. CDR1 LGHDT and CDR2 YNNKEL come from the germline V gene (reference sequence). Germline trimming cut 4 bases from V and 4 bases from J; bases unmatched to any gene: 6. This CDR3 has 15 residues. The CDR3 sequence is CASSPRQGAIYGYTF. CDR3 sequence (DNA): TGTGCCAGCAGCCCTCGACAGGGGGCAATCTATGGCTACACCTTC.

Many counts were recorded for this clonotype. This chain connects TRBV30 to TRBJ1-5; D is undetermined. The CDR3 runs 14 residues. Trimming removed 3 bases at V and 0 bases at J, with 9 bases between. The germline gives CDR1 GTSNPN, CDR2 SVGIG (reference sequence). This chain's CDR3 is CAWRLAGSNQPQHF. In nucleotides, the CDR3 is TGTGCCTGGAGGTTGGCGGGTAGCAATCAGCCCCAGCATTTT.

CDR3 sequence: CSASWGSGNEQFF. CDR3 nucleotide sequence: TGCAGTGCTAGTTGGGGATCTGGGAATGAGCAGTTCTTC. The V and J genes are TRBV20-1 and TRBJ2-1; D unresolved. V was pared by 3 bases and J by 7 bases, with 13 bases between. Looked up from germline, CDR1 is DFQATT and CDR2 is SNEGSKA (reference sequence). The CDR3 is 13 amino acids.

This clonotype came up a few times. The gene calls are TRBV6-1 and TRBJ2-7; 12 nucleotides match TRBD2. This CDR3 is 14 amino acids long. Germline CDR1 MNHNS, CDR2 SASEGT. With V trimmed by 6 bases and J by 6 bases, 6 bases remained unmatched. The CDR3 region has the DNA TGTGCCAGCAGAAGACTAGCGGGAGAAGGCGAGCAGTACTTC. Its protein product is CASRRLAGEGEQYF.

The chain recombines TRBV7-9 with TRBJ2-7; perhaps TRBD2 as D (6 bases). This CDR3 contains 16 residues. The V gene's germline CDR1 is SEHNR and CDR2 FQNEAQ (reference sequence). V was pared by 0 bases and J by 3 bases, with 15 bases between. CDR3 nucleotides: TGTGCCAGCAGCTTAGCACCGGGACTGGAAGACTACGAGCAGTACTTC. This encodes CASSLAPGLEDYEQYF.

This clonotype was detected many times. V and J are TRBV20-1 and TRBJ2-7; 7 nucleotides align to TRBD2. Germline V gene lookup returns CDR1 DFQATT and CDR2 SNEGSKA (reference sequence). This CDR3 is 13 amino acids long. The trim removed 8 bases at V and 5 bases at J, leaving 12 bases unmatched. The CDR3 protein is CSPRLAGVHEQYF. Here the CDR3 DNA reads TGCAGTCCTCGACTAGCCGGGGTCCACGAGCAGTACTTC.

This clonotype occurred many times. The rearrangement joins TRBV6-2 or TRBV6-3 to TRBJ1-2; 8 nucleotides match TRBD1. Germline V CDR1 and CDR2: MNHEY, SVGEGT. The CDR3 is 16 amino acids. J was trimmed by 5 bases and V by 2 bases; bases with no gene match: 10. DNA of the CDR3: TGTGCCAGCAGTTACCGCCCGACCGGGACAGGATATGGCTACACCTTC. Encoded protein: CASSYRPTGTGYGYTF.

This clonotype has at least ten counts. The V and J genes are TRBV7-8 and TRBJ1-2; TRBD1 aligns across 9 bases. Germline V gives CDR1 SGHVS, CDR2 FQNEAQ. CDR3 size: 15 residues. V lost 4 bases, J lost 2 bases, and 5 bases stayed unmatched. This CDR3 reads CASSSRTGANYGYTF. The CDR3 DNA is TGTGCCAGCAGCTCAAGGACAGGGGCCAACTATGGCTACACCTTC.

V is TRBV5-1 and J is TRBJ1-5; 8 bases align to TRBD1. Unmatched junction bases numbered 5, after V lost 4 bases and J lost 2 bases. Germline lookup yields CDR1 SGHRS and CDR2 YFSETQ. This CDR3 has 15 residues. CDR3 in DNA: TGCGCCAGCAGCCCGACAGGGGCGGGCAATCAGCCCCAGCATTTT. This sequence encodes CASSPTGAGNQPQHF.

This clonotype was recorded at least ten times. The chain combines TRBV6-1 with TRBJ1-4; D not resolved. Per germline, CDR1 MNHNS and CDR2 SASEGT. The CDR3 covers 13 residues. Trimming shortened V by 5 bases and J by 8 bases, and 12 bases separated the two germline ends. CDR3 loop: CASSKQAPEKLFF. In DNA, the CDR3 is TGTGCCAGCAGTAAACAAGCGCCGGAAAAACTGTTTTTT.

This clonotype was observed many times. The chain links TRBV6-1 to TRBJ1-1; no clear D gene. The germline V and J ends were trimmed by 9 bases and 1 base, with 18 bases remaining between them. CDR1 and CDR2 (germline): MNHNS, SASEGT. The CDR3 is 15 amino acids. CDR3 DNA sequence: TGTGCCAGTACACAAAGACTGTCGGCGAACACTGAAGCTTTCTTT. Translation: CASTQRLSANTEAFF.

In this sample, this clonotype turned up many times. This chain connects TRBV20-1 to TRBJ2-3; 10 nucleotides match TRBD2. The CDR3 sequence is 16 residues long. Unmatched junction bases numbered 12, after V lost 3 bases and J lost 6 bases. Germline V gene data show CDR1 as DFQATT and CDR2 as SNEGSKA (reference sequence). The CDR3 nucleotides read TGCAGTGCTAGGAGGGGGCTAGCGGGAGCTAGGGATACGCAGTATTTT. Protein sequence: CSARRGLAGARDTQYF.

There are a few counts of this clonotype. The chain recombines TRBV6-1 with TRBJ1-1, with D maybe TRBD1 (6 bases). The CDR3 is 15 amino acids. Deletions cut 6 bases from V and 1 base from J, with 15 bases between. Looked up from germline, CDR1 is MNHNS and CDR2 is SASEGT. The CDR3 protein is CASSPDRFANTEAFF. The CDR3 DNA is TGTGCCAGCAGCCCCGACAGGTTCGCGAACACTGAAGCTTTCTTT.

This clonotype was counted many times. The chain has TRBV11-2 and TRBJ2-5; D not certain. Trimming took off 5 bases at V and 5 bases at J, with 6 bases between the two ends. This CDR3 spans 11 amino acids. Germline values: CDR1 SGHAT, CDR2 FQNNGV. The CDR3 DNA reads as TGTGCCAGCAGCAGTGGTGAGACCCAGTACTTC. It translates to CASSSGETQYF.

At least ten counts were recorded for this clonotype. This sequence joins TRBV3-1 and TRBJ2-2, with D perhaps given as TRBD1 or TRBD2 (5 bases each). The CDR3 loop spans 16 amino acids. V lost 4 bases, J lost 2 bases, and 14 bases lay in between. Germline CDR1 and CDR2: LGHDT and YNNKEL (reference sequence). Here the CDR3 DNA reads TGTGCCAGCAGCCCCGCCGGGACCGTCAACACCGGGGAGCTGTTTTTT. As protein: CASSPAGTVNTGELFF. The full variable domain, completed using reference TRBV3-1 and TRBJ2-2, is DTAVSQTPKYLVTQMGNDKSIKCEQNLGHDTMYWYKQDSKKFLKIMFSYNNKELIINETVPNRFSPKSPDKAHLNLHINSLELGDSAVYFCASSPAGTVNTGELFFGEGSRLTVL.

The genes are TRBV12-3 or TRBV12-4 and TRBJ1-2; the match to TRBD1 covers 7 bases. The trim removed 6 bases at V and 5 bases at J, leaving 9 bases unmatched. The CDR3 has 14 amino acids. Here the CDR3 DNA reads TGTGCCAGCAGGGATGACAGGGCGTATTATGGCTACACCTTC. Its translation: CASRDDRAYYGYTF.

In regard to this clonotype: The junction differs from germline at one of its ends, possibly a read error. The J gene is TRBJ2-7, the V gene TRBV27; 7 bases are shared with TRBD1. Germline V CDR1 and CDR2: MNHEY, SMNVEV (reference sequence). The CDR3 has 14 residues. The CDR3 DNA is TGTGCCAGCAGTTCCCTGACAGGGTTCTACGAGCAGTGCTTC. As protein: CASSSLTGFYEQCF.

To note about this clonotype: With a much larger clone just one base away, this may be a read error. Without the conserved terminal phenylalanine or tryptophan, this CDR3 likely stems from a read error. The V and J genes are TRBV2 and TRBJ2-2; TRBD2 aligns across 14 bases. The J segment lost 11 bases and the V segment lost 6 bases, leaving 5 bases of the junction unmatched. In germline, CDR1 is SNHLY, CDR2 FYNNEI. This CDR3 comprises 14 residues. The CDR3 region is CASRTSGRAFELFS. DNA of the CDR3: TGTGCCAGCAGGACTAGCGGGAGGGCCTTCGAGCTGTTTTCT.

Remarks on this clonotype: A read error may be the cause here, since a much bigger clone is one base away. The V gene is TRBV7-2, the J gene TRBJ1-2; TRBD1 matches at 10 bases. This CDR3 contains 14 residues. CDR1 is SGHTA and CDR2 is FQGNSA in the germline V gene. The CDR3 protein is CVSSQSGQGYGYTF. The CDR3 DNA follows: TGTGTCAGCAGCCAATCGGGACAGGGGTATGGCTACACCTTC.

V is TRBV7-9 and J is TRBJ2-1; no clear D. Deletions cut 5 bases from V and 2 bases from J, with 13 bases between. The CDR3 runs 15 residues. Germline V gene lookup returns CDR1 SEHNR and CDR2 FQNEAQ (reference sequence). The CDR3: CASSPPGLTYNEQFF. In nucleotides, the CDR3 is TGTGCCAGCAGCCCCCCCGGGCTAACCTACAATGAGCAGTTCTTC.